What follows is one T cell receptor beta chain and its context. Trimming cost V 1 base and J 7 bases, with 12 bases left between them. The CDR3 has 13 residues. The germline V gene encodes CDR1 SGHDT and CDR2 YYEEEE. Time point of the sample: before trial treatment. This sample was included in a study of low-dose radiotherapy and immunotherapy resistance in tumors. TRAV- and TRBV-specific primers primed first-strand cDNA, covering alpha and beta chains. An approximately 19-cycle PCR with a constant-region primer and V-primer adapter amplified TCRs. TCRdb reprocessed the reads via MiXCR and lists one record per CDR3 protein. The sample lists around 76,000 distinct CDR3 sequences; more than 25% were seen once.

The clonotype originates from a female donor with ovarian cancer. Here the sequenced sample was PBMCs, taken before treatment. The chain couples TRBV5-6 to TRBJ2-7; D gene unclear. This CDR3 is CASSLRPVGEQYF. DNA for the CDR3: TGTGCCAGCAGCTTGAGACCTGTGGGAGAGCAGTACTTC.